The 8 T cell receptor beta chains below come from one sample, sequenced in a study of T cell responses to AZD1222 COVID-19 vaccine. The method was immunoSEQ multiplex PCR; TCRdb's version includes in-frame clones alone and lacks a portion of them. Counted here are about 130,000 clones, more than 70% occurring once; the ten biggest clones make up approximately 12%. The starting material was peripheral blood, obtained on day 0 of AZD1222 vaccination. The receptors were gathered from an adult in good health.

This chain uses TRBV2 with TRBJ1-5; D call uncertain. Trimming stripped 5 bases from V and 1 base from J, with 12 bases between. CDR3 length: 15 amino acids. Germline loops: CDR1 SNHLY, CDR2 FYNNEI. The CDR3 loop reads CASSTTGRSNQPQHF. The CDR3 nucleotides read TGTGCCAGCAGTACAACGGGGAGGAGCAATCAGCCCCAGCATTTT.

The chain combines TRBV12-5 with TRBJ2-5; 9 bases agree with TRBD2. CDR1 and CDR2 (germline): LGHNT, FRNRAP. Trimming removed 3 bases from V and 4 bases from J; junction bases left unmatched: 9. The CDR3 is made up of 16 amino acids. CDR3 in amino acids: CASGFASGGRGETQYF. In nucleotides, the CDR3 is TGTGCTAGTGGTTTCGCCAGCGGGGGGCGCGGAGAGACCCAGTACTTC.

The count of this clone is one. CDR3 sequence: CASSQELGPSQKLFF. The CDR3 nucleotides are TGTGCCAGCAGCCAAGAGCTGGGGCCCTCTCAGAAACTGTTTTTT. V gene TRBV14 combines with J gene TRBJ1-4; D possibly corresponds to TRBD1 (5 bases). Per the germline V gene, CDR1 is SGHDN and CDR2 is FVKESK. CDR3 length: 15 residues. Trimming removed 0 bases at V and 11 bases at J, with 16 bases between.

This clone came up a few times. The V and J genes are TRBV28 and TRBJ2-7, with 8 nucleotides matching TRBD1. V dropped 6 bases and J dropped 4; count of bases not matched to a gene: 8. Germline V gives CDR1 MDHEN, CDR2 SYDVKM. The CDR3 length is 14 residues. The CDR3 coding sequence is TGTGCCAGCAGGGTCGAAACAGGGGGATACGAGCAGTACTTC. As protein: CASRVETGGYEQYF. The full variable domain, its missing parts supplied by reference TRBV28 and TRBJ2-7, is DVKVTQSSRYLVKRTGEKVFLECVQDMDHENMFWYRQDPGLGLRLIYFSYDVKMKEKGDIPEGYSVSREKKERFSLILESASTNQTSMYLCASRVETGGYEQYFGPGTRLTVT.

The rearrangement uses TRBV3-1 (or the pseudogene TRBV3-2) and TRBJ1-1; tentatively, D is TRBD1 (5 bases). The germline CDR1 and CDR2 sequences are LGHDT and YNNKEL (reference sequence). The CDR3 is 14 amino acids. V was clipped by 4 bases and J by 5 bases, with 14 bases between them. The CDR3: CASSRNQGGTEAFF. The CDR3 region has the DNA TGTGCCAGCAGCCGAAACCAGGGAGGAACTGAAGCTTTCTTT.

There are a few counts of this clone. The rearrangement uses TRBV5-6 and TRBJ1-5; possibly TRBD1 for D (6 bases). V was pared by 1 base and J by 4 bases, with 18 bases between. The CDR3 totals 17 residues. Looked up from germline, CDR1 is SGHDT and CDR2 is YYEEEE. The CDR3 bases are TGTGCCAGCAGCTTGCGGAGAGACAGGACCCCGAATCAGCCCCAGCATTTT. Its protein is CASSLRRDRTPNQPQHF. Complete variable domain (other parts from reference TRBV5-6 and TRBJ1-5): DAGVTQSPTHLIKTRGQQVTLRCSPKSGHDTVSWYQQALGQGPQFIFQYYEEEERQRGNFPDRFSGHQFPNYSSELNVNALLLGDSALYLCASSLRRDRTPNQPQHFGDGTRLSIL.

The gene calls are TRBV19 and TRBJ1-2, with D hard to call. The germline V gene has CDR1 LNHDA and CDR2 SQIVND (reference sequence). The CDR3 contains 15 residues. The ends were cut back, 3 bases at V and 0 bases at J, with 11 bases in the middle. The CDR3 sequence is CASSINAASNYGYTF. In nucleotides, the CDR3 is TGTGCCAGTAGTATTAACGCAGCCTCTAACTATGGCTACACCTTC. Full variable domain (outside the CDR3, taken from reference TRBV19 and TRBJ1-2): DGGITQSPKYLFRKEGQNVTLSCEQNLNHDAMYWYRQDPGQGLRLIYYSQIVNDFQKGDIAEGYSVSREKKESFPLTVTSAQKNPTAFYLCASSINAASNYGYTFGSGTRLTVV.

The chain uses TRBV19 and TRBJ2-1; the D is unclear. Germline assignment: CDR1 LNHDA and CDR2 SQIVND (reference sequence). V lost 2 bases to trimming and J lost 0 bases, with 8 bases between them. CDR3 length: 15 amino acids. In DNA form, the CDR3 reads TGTGCCAGTAGTATAACGGTAGACTCCTACAATGAGCAGTTCTTC. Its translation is CASSITVDSYNEQFF.